One and the same sample provided the 20 T cell receptor beta chains below, sequenced in a study of blood T cell repertoires in COVID-19. The assay was immunoSEQ multiplex PCR, and TCRdb's table has in-frame clones only and misses some. This sample has around 70,000 clones, with around nine tenths found just once. Source material: peripheral blood. The source of these receptors is a man between 50 and 59 years old with acute or convalescent COVID-19.

The count of this clone is one. This chain uses TRBV18 with TRBJ2-7; 10 bases agree with TRBD2. The CDR3 is 18 amino acids. The V segment lost 0 bases and the J segment 2 bases; nucleotides outside the gene matches: 10. Germline V lookup: CDR1 KGHSH, CDR2 LQKENI. The DNA for the CDR3 is TGTGCCAGCTCACCACCCGTGGCGAGCGGGAGGGCCACCTACGAGCAGTACTTC. Translated: CASSPPVASGRATYEQYF.

This clone has just one count. This chain links TRBV6-1 with TRBJ1-5, with a weak D call TRBD1 (6 bases). The CDR3 contains 15 residues. Germline V gene lookup returns CDR1 MNHNS and CDR2 SASEGT. Trimming took 2 bases from V and 0 from J, leaving 8 bases between them. CDR3 amino acids: CASSEQGYSNQPQHF. CDR3 in DNA: TGTGCCAGCAGTGAACAGGGGTATAGCAATCAGCCCCAGCATTTT.

The chain links TRBV7-3 to TRBJ2-5, with 9 nucleotides matching TRBD1. V was clipped by 5 bases and J by 4 bases; unmatched bases: 5. The CDR3 sequence is 14 residues long. CDR1 and CDR2 from the germline V gene are SGHTA and FQGTGA. The CDR3, as DNA: TGTGCCAGCAGCCCTACAGGGGGCCGAGAGACCCAGTACTTC. Residues: CASSPTGGRETQYF.

The chain links TRBV19 to TRBJ1-5; 8 positions match TRBD1. J lost 3 bases, V lost 6 bases, and 7 bases had no gene match. Per germline, CDR1 LNHDA and CDR2 SQIVND (reference sequence). The CDR3 totals 15 residues. The CDR3 is CASSHGTGLNQPQHF. CDR3 sequence (DNA): TGTGCCAGTAGCCACGGGACAGGCCTCAATCAGCCCCAGCATTTT.

The chain has TRBV6-5 and TRBJ1-5; TRBD1 matches 9 bases. The CDR3 is 14 amino acids. With 2 bases clipped from V and 4 bases from J, the junction kept 0 bases outside the gene matches. The V gene's germline CDR1 is MNHEY and CDR2 SVGAGI. The CDR3 DNA sequence: TGTGCCAGCAGTTACGGGACAGGGAATCAGCCCCAGCATTTT. This translates into CASSYGTGNQPQHF.

This chain joins TRBV27 and TRBJ2-7; 8 nucleotides align to TRBD2. Trimming cost V 6 bases and J 5 bases; bases outside gene matches: 9. The CDR3 covers 14 residues. Germline values: CDR1 MNHEY, CDR2 SMNVEV (reference sequence). The CDR3 reads CASSKPGLGDEQYF. The CDR3 DNA sequence: TGTGCCAGCAGCAAACCGGGACTAGGGGACGAGCAGTACTTC.

In DNA form, the CDR3 reads TGTGCCAGCAGCTCCCCTAGGCGGGACACCATATATTTT. Translated: CASSSPRRDTIYF. This rearrangement joins TRBV11-2 to TRBJ1-3; D unresolved. The V end lost 4 bases, the J end lost 8 bases, and 12 bases lay between the germline ends. CDR1 and CDR2 (germline): SGHAT, FQNNGV. The CDR3 has 13 residues.

The chain links TRBV19 to TRBJ2-2, with TRBD2 identical over 8 bases. Germline CDR1 and CDR2: LNHDA and SQIVND (reference sequence). The CDR3 is 16 residues long. V shed 6 bases and J 3 bases; nucleotides not matched to a gene: 9. CDR3 amino acids: CASSLRGLDYTGELFF. In DNA, the CDR3 is TGTGCCAGTAGCCTACGGGGACTAGATTACACCGGGGAGCTGTTTTTT.

The J gene is TRBJ2-3, the V gene TRBV6-5; D gene unclear. The CDR3 is made up of 14 amino acids. V lost 1 base, J lost 2 bases, and 7 bases lay in between. CDR1 is MNHEY, CDR2 SVGAGI, per germline. Here the CDR3 DNA reads TGTGCCAGCAGTTACTACAAAAACACAGATACGCAGTATTTT. Amino acid sequence: CASSYYKNTDTQYF.

The chain joins TRBV12-3 or TRBV12-4 to TRBJ2-7, with D possibly matching TRBD1 (5 bases). This CDR3 region has 12 residues. V lost 5 bases to trimming and J lost 3 bases, with 8 bases between them. This chain's CDR3 is CASSLDSYEQYF. The CDR3 DNA reads TGTGCCAGCAGTCTTGACAGCTACGAGCAGTACTTC.

The chain recombines TRBV19 with TRBJ2-1, with D possibly matching TRBD2 (7 bases). V lost 6 bases and J lost 2, with 14 bases in between. Germline V gene lookup returns CDR1 LNHDA and CDR2 SQIVND (reference sequence). The CDR3 runs to 15 residues. As DNA, the CDR3 is TGTGCCAGTAGGAAACAGGGAGGGCCCTACAATGAGCAGTTCTTC. Encoded protein: CASRKQGGPYNEQFF.

The gene calls are TRBV9 and TRBJ2-1; 7 positions agree with TRBD1. In germline, CDR1 is SGDLS, CDR2 YYNGEE. CDR3 length: 17 residues. V was pared by 4 bases and J by 3 bases, with 13 bases of the junction left unmatched. The CDR3 nucleotides read TGTGCCAGCAGCCCACGGACGGGACAGCCAGTCTACAATGAGCAGTTCTTC. Translating gives CASSPRTGQPVYNEQFF.

This chain links TRBV12-3 or TRBV12-4 with TRBJ1-1, with 7 bases fitting TRBD1. V lost 6 bases to trimming and J lost 9 bases; unmatched junction nucleotides: 4. The CDR3 extends over 11 amino acids. CDR3 loop: CASSQDRKAFF. The CDR3 DNA sequence: TGTGCCAGCAGCCAGGACAGGAAAGCTTTCTTT.

The CDR3: CSVGRQPNTQEAQYF. CDR3 sequence (DNA): TGCAGCGTTGGGAGACAGCCTAACACCCAAGAAGCCCAGTACTTC. The chain joins TRBV29-1 to TRBJ2-5; tentatively, D is TRBD1 (5 bases). CDR3 length: 15 amino acids. CDR1 and CDR2 from the germline V gene are SQVTM and ANQGSEA. The germline V and J ends were trimmed by 4 bases and 9 bases, with 24 bases remaining between them.

The chain recombines TRBV5-6 with TRBJ2-4; D possibly corresponds to TRBD2 (5 bases). The CDR3 has 17 residues. The germline V gene has CDR1 SGHDT and CDR2 YYEEEE. Trimming stripped 2 bases from V and 0 bases from J, with 15 bases between. The CDR3 is CASSFGADSVAKNIQYF. The CDR3 region has the DNA TGTGCCAGCAGCTTCGGAGCGGATTCGGTAGCCAAAAACATTCAGTACTTC.

The CDR3 DNA follows: TGTGCCAGCAGCTTGGGTAGCGGAACTTACAATGAGCAGTTCTTC. Protein product: CASSLGSGTYNEQFF. The V gene is TRBV5-5, the J gene TRBJ2-1, with D perhaps matching TRBD2 (6 bases). Trimming took off 0 bases at V and 4 bases at J, with 11 bases between the two ends. This CDR3 contains 15 residues. The germline V gene encodes CDR1 SGHKS and CDR2 YYEKEE (reference sequence).

The chain is built from TRBV28 and TRBJ2-5, with D perhaps TRBD2 (6 bases). The CDR3 covers 15 residues. The V and J ends lost 6 bases and 1 base respectively, with 15 bases between them. Germline CDR1 is MDHEN and CDR2 is SYDVKM. Written as DNA, the CDR3 is TGTGCCAGCAGGCTTATACCGGGAGTCCAAGAGACCCAGTACTTC. Residues: CASRLIPGVQETQYF.

The chain recombines TRBV5-1 with TRBJ1-2, with D unclear. Germline V gene lookup returns CDR1 SGHRS and CDR2 YFSETQ. The CDR3 covers 16 residues. The V end was cut by 4 bases, the J end by 3 bases, with 19 bases between. CDR3 coding DNA: TGCGCCAGCAGCCCCGGTGCGAATTTTGTTCACTATGGCTACACCTTC. Protein: CASSPGANFVHYGYTF.

This clone was seen just once. The CDR3 sequence is CASHPSNSYEQYF. The CDR3 DNA reads as TGTGCCAGCCATCCTAGCAACTCCTACGAGCAGTACTTC. This chain uses TRBV25-1 with TRBJ2-7, with a possible D match to TRBD2 (5 bases). CDR3 size: 13 residues. Between the trimmed V and J ends, which lost 8 bases and 0 bases, there was a span of 11 bases. In germline, CDR1 is MGHDK, CDR2 SYGVNS.

This clone was found once. The chain joins TRBV5-1 to TRBJ2-7; 8 nucleotides line up with TRBD1. This CDR3 has 15 residues. J was trimmed by 2 bases and V by 1 base; bases with no gene match: 5. Germline V gene data show CDR1 as SGHRS and CDR2 as YFSETQ. The CDR3 DNA sequence: TGCGCCAGCAGCTTGTTGGACAGGGACACCTACGAGCAGTACTTC. Its translation is CASSLLDRDTYEQYF.